This TCR beta chain originates from a study of cytotoxic CD8 clonotypes in ibrutinib-treated CLL. General study results and limits: Rising at ibrutinib response, clonality subsequently fell back toward baseline at progression.

Germline V gene data show CDR1 as LNHDA and CDR2 as SQIVND (reference sequence). Trimming took off 6 bases at V and 5 bases at J, with 15 bases between the two ends. The CDR3 runs to 14 residues. The source of around 1.9 micrograms of genomic DNA for TCR beta libraries was cryopreserved PBMCs. The planned depth of sequencing spanned 1 in 200,000 to 1 in 1 million T cells. Sequencing was performed with immunoSEQ multiplex PCR; in TCRdb, only in-frame clones are kept and a portion is missing. The sample lists tens of thousands of clones, about 82% occurring once. This clone was recorded only once. Its target is not known.

Sequenced here: PBMCs, sampled before ibrutinib treatment. The sequence derives from a human donor with chronic lymphocytic leukemia. This chain joins TRBV19 and TRBJ2-3; possibly TRBD1 for D (6 bases). The CDR3 DNA follows: TGTGCCAGTAGGGAAACAGGGACGGGAGATACGCAGTATTTT. Translation gives CASRETGTGDTQYF.